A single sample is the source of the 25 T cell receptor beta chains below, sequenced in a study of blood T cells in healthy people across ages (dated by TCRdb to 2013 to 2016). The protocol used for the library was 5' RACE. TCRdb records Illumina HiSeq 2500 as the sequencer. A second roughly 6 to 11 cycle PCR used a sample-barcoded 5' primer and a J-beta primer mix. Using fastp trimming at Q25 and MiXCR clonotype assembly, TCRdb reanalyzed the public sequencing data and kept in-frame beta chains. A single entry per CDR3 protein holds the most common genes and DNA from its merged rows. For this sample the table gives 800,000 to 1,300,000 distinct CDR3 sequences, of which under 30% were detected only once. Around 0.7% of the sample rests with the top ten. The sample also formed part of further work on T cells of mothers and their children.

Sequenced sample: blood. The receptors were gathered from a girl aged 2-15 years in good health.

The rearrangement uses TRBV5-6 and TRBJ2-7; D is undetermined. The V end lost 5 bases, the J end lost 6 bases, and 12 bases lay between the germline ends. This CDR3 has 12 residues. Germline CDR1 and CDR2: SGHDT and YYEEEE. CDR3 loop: CASSDNWGEQYF. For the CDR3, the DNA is TGTGCCAGCAGTGATAATTGGGGCGAGCAGTACTTC.

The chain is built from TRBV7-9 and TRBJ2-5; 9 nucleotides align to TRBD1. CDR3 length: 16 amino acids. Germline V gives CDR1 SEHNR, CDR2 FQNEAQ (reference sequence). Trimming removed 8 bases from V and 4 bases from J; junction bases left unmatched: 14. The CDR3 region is CASERFGTGSPETQYF. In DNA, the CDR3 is TGTGCCAGCGAACGATTCGGGACAGGGTCGCCAGAGACCCAGTACTTC.

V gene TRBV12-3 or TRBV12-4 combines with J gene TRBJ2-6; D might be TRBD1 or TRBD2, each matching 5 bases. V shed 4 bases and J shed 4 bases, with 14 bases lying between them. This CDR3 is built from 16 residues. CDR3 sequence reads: CASSWQGAAGANVLTF. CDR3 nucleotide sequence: TGTGCCAGCAGTTGGCAGGGAGCGGCGGGGGCCAACGTCCTGACTTTC.

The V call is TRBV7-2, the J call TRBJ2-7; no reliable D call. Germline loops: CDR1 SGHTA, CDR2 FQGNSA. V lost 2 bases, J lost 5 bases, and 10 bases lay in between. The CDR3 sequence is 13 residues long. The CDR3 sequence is CASSLSGYNEQYF. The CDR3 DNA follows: TGTGCCAGCAGCTTATCCGGTTACAACGAGCAGTACTTC.

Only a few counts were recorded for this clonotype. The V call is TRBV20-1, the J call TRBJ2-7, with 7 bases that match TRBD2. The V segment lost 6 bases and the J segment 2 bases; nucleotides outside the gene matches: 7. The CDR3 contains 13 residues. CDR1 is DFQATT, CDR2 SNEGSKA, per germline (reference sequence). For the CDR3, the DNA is TGCAGTGCCAGCACCGGGAGGACCTACGAGCAGTACTTC. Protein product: CSASTGRTYEQYF.

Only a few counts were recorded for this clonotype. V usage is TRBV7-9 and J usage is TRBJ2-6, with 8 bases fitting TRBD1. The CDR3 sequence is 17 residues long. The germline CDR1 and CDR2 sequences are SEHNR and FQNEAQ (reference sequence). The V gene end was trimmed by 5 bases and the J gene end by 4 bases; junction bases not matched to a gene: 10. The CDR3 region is CASSPGQGTLGANVLTF. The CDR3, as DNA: TGTGCCAGCAGCCCCGGACAGGGAACGTTGGGGGCCAACGTCCTGACTTTC.

The CDR3 loop is CASSPSGGPYEQYF. CDR3 in DNA: TGTGCCAGCAGCCCCAGCGGGGGCCCCTACGAGCAGTACTTC. The genes are TRBV3-1 and TRBJ2-5, with TRBD2 matching 8 bases. The closer fit of TRBJ2-7 to the DNA end suggests the J call may be wrong. The germline gives CDR1 LGHDT, CDR2 YNNKEL (reference sequence). The CDR3 totals 14 residues.

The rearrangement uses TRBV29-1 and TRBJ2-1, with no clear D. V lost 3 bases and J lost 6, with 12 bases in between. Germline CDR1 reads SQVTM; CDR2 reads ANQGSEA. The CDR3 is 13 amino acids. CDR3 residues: CSVEDARLNEQFF. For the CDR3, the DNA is TGCAGCGTTGAGGATGCGAGACTCAATGAGCAGTTCTTC.

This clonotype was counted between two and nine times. CDR3 nucleotides: TGTGCCAGCAGCGAAATTATCAGCGGGAGGGGGCATGAGCAGTTCTTC. It specifies CASSEIISGRGHEQFF. The V and J genes are TRBV4-2 and TRBJ2-5; TRBD2 aligns across 10 bases. Gene TRBJ2-1 matches the end of the DNA better, so the J call may be wrong. The germline V gene has CDR1 LGHNA and CDR2 YNFKEQ. CDR3 length: 16 amino acids.

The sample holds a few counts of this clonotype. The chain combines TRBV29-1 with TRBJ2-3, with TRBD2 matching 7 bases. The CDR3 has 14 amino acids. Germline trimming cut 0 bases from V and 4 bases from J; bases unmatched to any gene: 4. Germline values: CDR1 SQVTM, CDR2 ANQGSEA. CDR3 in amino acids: CSVEDVREADTQYF. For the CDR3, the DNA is TGCAGCGTTGAAGATGTACGGGAGGCAGATACGCAGTATTTT.

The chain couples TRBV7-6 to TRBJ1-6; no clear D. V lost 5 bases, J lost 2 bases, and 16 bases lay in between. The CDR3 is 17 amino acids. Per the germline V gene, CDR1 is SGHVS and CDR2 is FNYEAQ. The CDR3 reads CASSEGRGAPYNSPLHF. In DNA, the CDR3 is TGTGCCAGCAGCGAAGGTCGCGGAGCCCCCTATAATTCACCCCTCCACTTT.

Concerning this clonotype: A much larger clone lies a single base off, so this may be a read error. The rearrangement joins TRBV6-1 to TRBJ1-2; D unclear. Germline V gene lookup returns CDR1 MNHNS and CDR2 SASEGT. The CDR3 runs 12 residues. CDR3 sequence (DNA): TGTGCCAACAGTCCAGAAAACTATGGCTACACCTTC. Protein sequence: CANSPENYGYTF.

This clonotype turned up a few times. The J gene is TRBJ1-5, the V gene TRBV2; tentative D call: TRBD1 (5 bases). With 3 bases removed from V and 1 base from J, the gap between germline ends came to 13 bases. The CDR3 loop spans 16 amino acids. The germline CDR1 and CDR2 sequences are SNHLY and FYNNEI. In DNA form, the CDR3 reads TGTGCCAGCAGTGATGATCGGGGCCTCAGCAATCAGCCCCAGCATTTT. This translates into CASSDDRGLSNQPQHF.

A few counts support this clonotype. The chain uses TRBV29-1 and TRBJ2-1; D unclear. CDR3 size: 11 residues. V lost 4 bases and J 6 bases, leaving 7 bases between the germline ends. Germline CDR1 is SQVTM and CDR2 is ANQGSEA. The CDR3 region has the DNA TGCAGCGTTGTAGCTAGCAATGAGCAGTTCTTC. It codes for CSVVASNEQFF.

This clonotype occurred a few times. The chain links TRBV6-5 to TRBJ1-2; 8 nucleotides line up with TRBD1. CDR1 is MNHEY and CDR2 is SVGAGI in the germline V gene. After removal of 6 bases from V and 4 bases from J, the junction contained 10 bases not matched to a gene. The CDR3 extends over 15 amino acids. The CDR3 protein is CASRQLRGRGYGYTF. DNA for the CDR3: TGTGCCAGCAGACAGCTCAGGGGGCGCGGCTATGGCTACACCTTC.

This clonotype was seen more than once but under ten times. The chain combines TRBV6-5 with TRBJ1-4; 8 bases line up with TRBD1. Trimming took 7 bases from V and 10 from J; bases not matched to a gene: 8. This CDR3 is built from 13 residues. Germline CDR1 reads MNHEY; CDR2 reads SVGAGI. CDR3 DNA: TGTGCCAGCAACTTACCTACAGGGGGAAAACTGTTTTTT. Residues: CASNLPTGGKLFF.

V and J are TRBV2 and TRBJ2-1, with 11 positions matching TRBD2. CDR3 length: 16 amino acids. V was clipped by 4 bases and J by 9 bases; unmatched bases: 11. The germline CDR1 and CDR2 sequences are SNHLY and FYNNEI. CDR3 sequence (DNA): TGTGCCAGCAGTGTGGAGCTAGCGGGAGGTTTGGGTGAGCAGTTCTTC. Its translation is CASSVELAGGLGEQFF.

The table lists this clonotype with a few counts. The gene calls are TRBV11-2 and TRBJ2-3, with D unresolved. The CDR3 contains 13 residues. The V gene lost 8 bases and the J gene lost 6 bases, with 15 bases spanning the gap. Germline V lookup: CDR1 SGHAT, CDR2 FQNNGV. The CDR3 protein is CASDPFGSDTQYF. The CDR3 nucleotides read TGTGCCAGCGATCCCTTCGGGTCGGATACGCAGTATTTT.

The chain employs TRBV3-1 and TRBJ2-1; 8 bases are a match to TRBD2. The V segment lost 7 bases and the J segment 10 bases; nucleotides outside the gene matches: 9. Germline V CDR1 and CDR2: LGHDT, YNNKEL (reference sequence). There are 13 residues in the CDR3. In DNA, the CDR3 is TGTGCCAGCATAGGTAATAGCGGGACAGAGCAGTTCTTC. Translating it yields CASIGNSGTEQFF.

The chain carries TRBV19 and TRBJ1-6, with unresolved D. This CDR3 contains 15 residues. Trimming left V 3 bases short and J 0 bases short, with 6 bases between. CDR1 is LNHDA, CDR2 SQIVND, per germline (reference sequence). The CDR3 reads CASSIKDSYNSPLHF. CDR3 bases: TGTGCCAGTAGTATCAAGGACTCCTATAATTCACCCCTCCACTTT.

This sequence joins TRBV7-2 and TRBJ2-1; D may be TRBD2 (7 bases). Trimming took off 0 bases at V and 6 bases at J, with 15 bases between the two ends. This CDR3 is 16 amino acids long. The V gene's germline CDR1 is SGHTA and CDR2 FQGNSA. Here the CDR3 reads CASSLAGGGSSNEQFF. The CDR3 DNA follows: TGTGCCAGCAGCTTAGCGGGAGGGGGAAGTTCCAATGAGCAGTTCTTC.

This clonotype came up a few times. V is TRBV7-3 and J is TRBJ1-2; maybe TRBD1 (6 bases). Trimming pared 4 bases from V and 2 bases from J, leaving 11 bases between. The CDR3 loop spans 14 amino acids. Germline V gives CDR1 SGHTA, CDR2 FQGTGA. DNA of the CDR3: TGTGCCAGCAGCTCCGATGACAGGAACTATGGCTACACCTTC. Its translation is CASSSDDRNYGYTF.

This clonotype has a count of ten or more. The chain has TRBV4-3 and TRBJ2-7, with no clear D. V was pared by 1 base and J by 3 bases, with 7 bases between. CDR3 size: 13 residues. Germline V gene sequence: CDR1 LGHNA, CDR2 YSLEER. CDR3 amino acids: CASSQVLGYEQYF. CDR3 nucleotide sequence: TGCGCCAGCAGCCAAGTCTTGGGCTACGAGCAGTACTTC.

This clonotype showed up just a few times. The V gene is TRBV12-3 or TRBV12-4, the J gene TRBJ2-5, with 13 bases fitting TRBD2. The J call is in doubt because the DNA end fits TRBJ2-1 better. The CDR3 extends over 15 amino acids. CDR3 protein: CASRSGTSGVNEQFF. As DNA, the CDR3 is TGTGCCAGCAGGTCCGGGACTAGCGGGGTAAATGAGCAGTTCTTC.

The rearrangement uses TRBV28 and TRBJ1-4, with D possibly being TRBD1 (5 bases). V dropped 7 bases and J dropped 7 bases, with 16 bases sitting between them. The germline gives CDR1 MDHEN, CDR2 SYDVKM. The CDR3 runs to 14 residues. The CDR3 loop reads CASNDGGTREKLFF. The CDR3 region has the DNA TGTGCCAGCAATGATGGGGGGACGCGTGAAAAACTGTTTTTT.